One sample yielded the 8 T cell receptor beta chains listed below, sequenced in a study of CD8 T cells in ankylosing spondylitis. Each CDR3 protein is one row after TCRdb ran MiXCR on the 5' RACE reads. Seen here are around 100,000 distinct CDR3 sequences, less than 25% observed once, and the top ten hold about 12%. The sequenced sample consisted of synovial fluid, either unsorted or a sorted T cell fraction (not recorded which). These receptors were collected from a male donor with ankylosing spondylitis.

The chain uses TRBV7-9 and TRBJ2-1, with no clear D. Germline CDR1 is SEHNR and CDR2 is FQNEAQ (reference sequence). The CDR3 sequence is 13 residues long. Trimming removed 0 bases at V and 3 bases at J, with 3 bases between. The CDR3 sequence is CASSLANYNEQFF. CDR3 in DNA: TGTGCCAGCAGCTTAGCTAACTACAATGAGCAGTTCTTC. Combining the CDR3 with reference TRBV7-9 and TRBJ2-1 gives the whole variable domain DTGVSQNPRHKITKRGQNVTFRCDPISEHNRLYWYRQTLGQGPEFLTYFQNEAQLEKSRLLSDRFSAERPKGSFSTLEIQRTEQGDSAMYLCASSLANYNEQFFGPGTRLTVL.

This clonotype was seen more than once but under ten times. The chain has TRBV18 and TRBJ1-3; no firm D call. This CDR3 has 14 residues. Germline lookup yields CDR1 KGHSH and CDR2 LQKENI. Between the trimmed V and J ends, which lost 2 bases and 7 bases, there was a span of 12 bases. The DNA for the CDR3 is TGTGCCAGCTCACCAGACACCGGGCCCAACACCATATATTTT. Translation gives CASSPDTGPNTIYF.

This sequence joins TRBV20-1 and TRBJ1-1, with 10 positions matching TRBD1. The trim removed 6 bases at V and 4 bases at J, leaving 5 bases unmatched. The germline V gene has CDR1 DFQATT and CDR2 SNEGSKA (reference sequence). The CDR3 has 13 residues. CDR3 in DNA: TGCAGTGCACTCCGGGACAGGGGCACTGAAGCTTTCTTT. It translates to CSALRDRGTEAFF.

The chain combines TRBV5-5 with TRBJ1-5; the match to TRBD1 covers 9 bases. The germline V gene has CDR1 SGHKS and CDR2 YYEKEE (reference sequence). With 2 bases clipped from V and 4 bases from J, the junction kept 7 bases outside the gene matches. The CDR3 has 16 residues. The CDR3: CASSFLTGGENQPQHF. CDR3 bases: TGTGCCAGCAGCTTCCTGACAGGGGGTGAGAATCAGCCCCAGCATTTT. The whole variable domain, remainder taken from reference TRBV5-5 and TRBJ1-5, is DAGVTQSPTHLIKTRGQQVTLRCSPISGHKSVSWYQQVLGQGPQFIFQYYEKEERGRGNFPDRFSARQFPNYSSELNVNALLLGDSALYLCASSFLTGGENQPQHFGDGTRLSIL.

This clonotype was recorded a few times. V and J are TRBV7-8 and TRBJ2-5; D remains unclear. The CDR3 runs 13 residues. From germline, CDR1 is SGHVS and CDR2 FQNEAQ. Trimming shortened V by 0 bases and J by 5 bases, and 7 bases separated the two germline ends. This CDR3 is CASSLAIWETQYF. The CDR3 nucleotides read TGTGCCAGCAGCTTAGCGATATGGGAGACCCAGTACTTC.

This clonotype was counted only a few times. DNA for the CDR3: TGTGCCAGCAGCCCTCAACAGGCGACGGATGAGCAGTTCTTC. Amino acids: CASSPQQATDEQFF. The chain links TRBV3-1 to TRBJ2-1; perhaps TRBD1 as D (5 bases). The CDR3 runs to 14 residues. V was clipped by 4 bases and J by 8 bases, with 15 bases between them. Germline CDR1 and CDR2: LGHDT and YNNKEL (reference sequence).

The chain couples TRBV5-1 to TRBJ1-5, with D possibly being TRBD1 (5 bases). The CDR3 has 13 amino acids. V lost 5 bases to trimming and J lost 9 bases, with 15 bases between them. Germline V gene sequence: CDR1 SGHRS, CDR2 YFSETQ. This CDR3 reads CASSSGPGWPQHF. The CDR3 DNA reads as TGCGCCAGCAGTTCAGGGCCGGGTTGGCCCCAGCATTTT.

This clonotype has ten or more counts. The chain combines TRBV18 with TRBJ2-5, with 7 bases matching TRBD2. The V segment lost 6 bases and the J segment 0 bases; nucleotides outside the gene matches: 4. Per the germline V gene, CDR1 is KGHSH and CDR2 is LQKENI. The CDR3 sequence is 14 residues long. In DNA form, the CDR3 reads TGTGCCAGCTCCCCTAGCGGCAACCAAGAGACCCAGTACTTC. Translating gives CASSPSGNQETQYF.